The 27 T cell receptor beta chains below all came from one sample that was sequenced in a study of cytomegalovirus exposure and HLA in healthy donors. Libraries were prepared by immunoSEQ multiplex PCR; TCRdb keeps only in-frame clonotypes and omits some of them. The sample holds 120,000 or so clones, roughly nine tenths seen once. The source material was PBMCs. The receptors were sampled from a woman under 30 in good health and CMV-seronegative.

V is TRBV28 and J is TRBJ1-5, with D tentatively TRBD1 (5 bases). Trimming removed 2 bases at V and 0 bases at J, with 8 bases between. CDR3 length: 15 residues. CDR1 is MDHEN and CDR2 is SYDVKM in the germline V gene. The CDR3: CASSLTTASNQPQHF. CDR3 sequence (DNA): TGTGCCAGCAGTTTAACGACAGCTAGCAATCAGCCCCAGCATTTT.

The chain uses TRBV28 and TRBJ1-3; D perhaps matches TRBD1 (5 bases). CDR1 and CDR2 (germline): MDHEN, SYDVKM. CDR3 size: 15 residues. Trimming shortened V by 10 bases and J by 2 bases, and 18 bases separated the two germline ends. The CDR3 bases are TGTGCCACCAGGGAGGAGGGGTGGGCTGGAAACACCATATATTTT. Translating it yields CATREEGWAGNTIYF. The complete variable domain, with remaining parts taken from reference TRBV28 and TRBJ1-3, reads DVKVTQSSRYLVKRTGEKVFLECVQDMDHENMFWYRQDPGLGLRLIYFSYDVKMKEKGDIPEGYSVSREKKERFSLILESASTNQTSMYLCATREEGWAGNTIYFGEGSWLTVV.

This sequence joins TRBV2 and TRBJ2-1; D is unresolved. The CDR3 is 15 residues long. The germline V and J ends were trimmed by 3 bases and 1 base, with 10 bases remaining between them. From germline, CDR1 is SNHLY and CDR2 FYNNEI. CDR3 sequence reads: CASSEPRVSYNEQFF. The CDR3 DNA is TGTGCCAGCAGTGAGCCTAGAGTATCCTACAATGAGCAGTTCTTC.

V is TRBV19 and J is TRBJ1-2, with D possibly being TRBD1 (6 bases). V dropped 3 bases and J dropped 5 bases, with 16 bases sitting between them. CDR3 length: 15 residues. Germline lookup yields CDR1 LNHDA and CDR2 SQIVND (reference sequence). The CDR3 DNA reads TGTGCCAGTAGTATCGGTGGGGGCCTGGGGTATGGCTACACCTTC. Amino acid sequence: CASSIGGGLGYGYTF.

This clone was seen just once. The rearrangement links TRBV6-5 to TRBJ1-2, with D perhaps matching TRBD1 (6 bases). Germline V CDR1 and CDR2: MNHEY, SVGAGI. V was pared by 8 bases and J by 3 bases, with 13 bases between. The CDR3 is made up of 13 amino acids. The CDR3 loop is CASYTTGDYGYTF. DNA for the CDR3: TGTGCCAGCTACACGACAGGCGACTATGGCTACACCTTC.

Only one count was recorded for this clone. This sequence joins TRBV6-5 and TRBJ2-2, with D possibly matching TRBD2 (6 bases). Trimming took 4 bases from V and 1 from J, leaving 7 bases between them. The CDR3 loop spans 14 amino acids. Germline V gene sequence: CDR1 MNHEY, CDR2 SVGAGI. The CDR3 loop reads CASSWGENTGELFF. The DNA for the CDR3 is TGTGCCAGCAGTTGGGGGGAGAACACCGGGGAGCTGTTTTTT.

This clone was detected once. Other DNA sequences in this specimen translate into the identical CDR3. The chain uses TRBV28 and TRBJ1-2, with 7 bases identical to TRBD1. V lost 5 bases to trimming and J lost 7 bases; unmatched junction nucleotides: 7. Germline loops: CDR1 MDHEN, CDR2 SYDVKM. CDR3 length equals 13 residues. DNA of the CDR3: TGTGCCAGCAGTCTAGACAGGGTCGGTGGCTACACCTTC. Protein product: CASSLDRVGGYTF.

The V gene is TRBV7-9, the J gene TRBJ2-5; 10 positions match TRBD1. Germline CDR1 SEHNR, CDR2 FQNEAQ (reference sequence). CDR3 length equals 14 residues. With V trimmed by 7 bases and J by 5 bases, 7 bases remained unmatched. The chain's CDR3 is CASTRQGARETQYF. The CDR3 nucleotides are TGTGCCAGCACCAGACAGGGGGCGAGGGAGACCCAGTACTTC.

This rearrangement joins TRBV28 to TRBJ2-7; 7 bases fit TRBD2. J lost 5 bases, V lost 2 bases, and 9 bases had no gene match. This CDR3 spans 15 amino acids. CDR1 and CDR2 from the germline V gene are MDHEN and SYDVKM. Written as DNA, the CDR3 is TGTGCCAGCAGTTTAGTAGGCGGGAGCTATGACGAGCAGTACTTC. Its translation is CASSLVGGSYDEQYF.

The chain is built from TRBV15 and TRBJ2-2; D is perhaps TRBD2 (5 bases). This CDR3 has 15 amino acids. V shed 1 base and J shed 1 base, with 7 bases lying between them. Per germline, CDR1 LNHNV and CDR2 YYDKDF (reference sequence). This CDR3 reads CATSRGRVNTGELFF. CDR3 in DNA: TGTGCCACCAGCAGAGGGCGGGTGAACACCGGGGAGCTGTTTTTT.

CDR3 region: CASSYSLGGDYGYTF. The CDR3 coding sequence is TGTGCCAGCAGTTACTCTTTGGGGGGGGACTATGGCTACACCTTC. The chain is built from TRBV6-5 and TRBJ1-2, with a tentative D call TRBD1 (5 bases). Germline V gene sequence: CDR1 MNHEY, CDR2 SVGAGI. Trimming removed 0 bases at V and 3 bases at J, with 11 bases between. The length of the CDR3 is 15 residues.

As regards this clone: This same CDR3 is encoded by further DNA sequences in the sample. V gene TRBV20-1 combines with J gene TRBJ2-1; D remains ambiguous. The CDR3 is 11 residues long. Looked up from germline, CDR1 is DFQATT and CDR2 is SNEGSKA (reference sequence). Trimming shortened V by 3 bases and J by 3 bases, and 3 bases separated the two germline ends. CDR3 in amino acids: CSASGYNEQFF. In DNA, the CDR3 is TGCAGTGCTAGCGGCTACAATGAGCAGTTCTTC.

For the CDR3, the DNA is TGTGCCAGCTACAGTTTAAGACGGGGGGTCCAAGAGACCCAGTACTTC. This encodes CASYSLRRGVQETQYF. The chain is built from TRBV28 and TRBJ2-5; 7 bases fit TRBD2. Looked up from germline, CDR1 is MDHEN and CDR2 is SYDVKM. V was pared by 8 bases and J by 1 base, with 13 bases of the junction left unmatched. The CDR3 consists of 16 residues.

This clone has just a few counts. The CDR3 DNA reads TGTGCCAGCAGGCGGACAGGGAGCTCCTACGAGCAGTACTTC. Translated, it gives CASRRTGSSYEQYF. The chain has TRBV6-5 and TRBJ2-7; 8 bases match TRBD1. CDR3 size: 14 residues. The ends lost 6 bases at V and 0 bases at J; junction bases unmatched: 4. Germline V lookup: CDR1 MNHEY, CDR2 SVGAGI.

This chain uses TRBV6-1 with TRBJ1-2, with 9 positions matching TRBD1. The CDR3 is 12 residues long. The germline gives CDR1 MNHNS, CDR2 SASEGT. With 10 bases clipped from V and 8 bases from J, the junction kept 8 bases outside the gene matches. DNA of the CDR3: TGTGCCATCGAAGGGACAGGGTCCGGCTACACCTTC. Translated, it gives CAIEGTGSGYTF.

The V call is TRBV6-1, the J call TRBJ2-7; D remains unclear. V was clipped by 8 bases and J by 9 bases, with 17 bases between them. There are 12 residues in the CDR3. Germline V gives CDR1 MNHNS, CDR2 SASEGT. The CDR3 sequence: CASSLEPLGQYF. In nucleotides, the CDR3 is TGTGCCAGCTCGCTAGAACCCTTAGGGCAGTACTTC.

The genes are TRBV2 and TRBJ1-1; 7 bases agree with TRBD1. V lost 6 bases, J lost 4 bases, and 5 bases stayed unmatched. Per germline, CDR1 SNHLY and CDR2 FYNNEI. CDR3 size: 13 residues. The CDR3 loop reads CASSFDRVTEAFF. The CDR3 DNA sequence: TGTGCCAGCAGCTTCGACAGGGTCACTGAAGCTTTCTTT.

The chain joins TRBV25-1 to TRBJ2-1, with TRBD1 matching 8 bases. The CDR3 runs 15 residues. The ends lost 6 bases at V and 6 bases at J; junction bases unmatched: 10. CDR1 is MGHDK, CDR2 SYGVNS, per germline. Written as DNA, the CDR3 is TGTGCCAGCAGCCTCGGGACAGGAGGGCCCAATGAGCAGTTCTTC. This encodes CASSLGTGGPNEQFF. The variable domain in full, with the rest retrieved from reference TRBV25-1 and TRBJ2-1, is EADIYQTPRYLVIGTGKKITLECSQTMGHDKMYWYQQDPGMELHLIHYSYGVNSTEKGDLSSESTVSRIRTEHFPLTLESARPSHTSQYLCASSLGTGGPNEQFFGPGTRLTVL.

The chain joins TRBV28 to TRBJ1-3, with TRBD1 as a possible D gene (5 bases). Germline CDR1 and CDR2: MDHEN and SYDVKM. The CDR3 covers 13 residues. Trimming shortened V by 8 bases and J by 4 bases, and 12 bases separated the two germline ends. The CDR3 coding sequence is TGTGCCAGCGAGGGGAGCGGGGGAAACACCATATATTTT. It encodes CASEGSGGNTIYF.

The chain joins TRBV2 to TRBJ2-7, with 10 nucleotides matching TRBD1. Per germline, CDR1 SNHLY and CDR2 FYNNEI. This CDR3 is 15 amino acids long. Trimming took 8 bases from V and 5 from J; bases not matched to a gene: 12. The CDR3 nucleotides read TGTGCCAGCGGAAAACAGGGACAGGGGTTCGACGAGCAGTACTTC. The encoded protein is CASGKQGQGFDEQYF.

This clone has just one count. The V gene is TRBV9, the J gene TRBJ2-2; 7 bases are a match to TRBD1. The CDR3 consists of 15 residues. CDR1 and CDR2 from the germline V gene are SGDLS and YYNGEE. J gave up 3 bases and V 0 bases, and 2 bases lay outside the gene matches. CDR3 amino acids: CASSVAGQDTGELFF. The CDR3 coding sequence is TGTGCCAGCAGCGTAGCTGGACAGGACACCGGGGAGCTGTTTTTT.

V usage is TRBV13 and J usage is TRBJ1-1; a possible D gene is TRBD1 (5 bases). Germline assignment: CDR1 PRHDT and CDR2 FYEKMQ (reference sequence). The V end was cut by 6 bases, the J end by 0 bases, with 17 bases between. The CDR3 runs 16 residues. CDR3 in DNA: TGTGCCAGCAGGGACCCAAGGGGCAGCATGAACACTGAAGCTTTCTTT. It encodes CASRDPRGSMNTEAFF.

The V gene is TRBV7-6, the J gene TRBJ2-7; TRBD2 aligns across 9 bases. Germline loops: CDR1 SGHVS, CDR2 FNYEAQ. CDR3 size: 15 residues. J lost 5 bases, V lost 0 bases, and 5 bases had no gene match. The CDR3 coding sequence is TGTGCCAGCAGCTTAGCGGCGGGAGGGCGGCACGAGCAGTACTTC. Translation: CASSLAAGGRHEQYF. Together with reference TRBV7-6 and TRBJ2-7, the CDR3 gives the full variable domain: GAGVSQSPRYKVTKRGQDVALRCDPISGHVSLYWYRQALGQGPEFLTYFNYEAQQDKSGLPNDRFSAERPEGSISTLTIQRTEQRDSAMYRCASSLAAGGRHEQYFGPGTRLTVT.

V and J are TRBV7-9 and TRBJ1-5; D call uncertain. V was cut by 5 bases and J by 1 base, with 15 bases left in between. This CDR3 has 16 residues. The germline CDR1 and CDR2 sequences are SEHNR and FQNEAQ (reference sequence). The CDR3, as DNA: TGTGCCAGCAGCCCAGGACTAAGTGGGAGCAATCAGCCCCAGCATTTT. Residues: CASSPGLSGSNQPQHF.

The chain recombines TRBV6-6 with TRBJ1-5; D remains unclear. V lost 5 bases, J lost 6 bases, and 17 bases lay in between. The CDR3 is 15 amino acids. CDR1 is MNHNY and CDR2 is SVGAGI in the germline V gene (reference sequence). The CDR3 loop is CASSRDLVGGQPQHF. In nucleotides, the CDR3 is TGTGCCAGCAGTCGCGATCTCGTCGGTGGTCAGCCCCAGCATTTT.

The rearrangement joins TRBV10-1 to TRBJ1-4, with no clear D. The CDR3 runs to 15 residues. Per germline, CDR1 WNHNN and CDR2 SYGVQD (reference sequence). Trimming shortened V by 3 bases and J by 8 bases, and 16 bases separated the two germline ends. In DNA form, the CDR3 reads TGCGCCAGCAGTGAACAGCCTGGAGGGCTGGAAAAACTGTTTTTT. It is translated as CASSEQPGGLEKLFF.

This clone was detected only a few times. V is TRBV10-1 and J is TRBJ1-5; tentatively, D is TRBD1 (6 bases). V lost 2 bases and J 6 bases, leaving 11 bases between the germline ends. The CDR3 loop spans 14 amino acids. Germline V CDR1 and CDR2: WNHNN, SYGVQD (reference sequence). This CDR3 is CASSEGGAGQPQHF. For the CDR3, the DNA is TGCGCCAGCAGTGAGGGGGGGGCCGGTCAGCCCCAGCATTTT.